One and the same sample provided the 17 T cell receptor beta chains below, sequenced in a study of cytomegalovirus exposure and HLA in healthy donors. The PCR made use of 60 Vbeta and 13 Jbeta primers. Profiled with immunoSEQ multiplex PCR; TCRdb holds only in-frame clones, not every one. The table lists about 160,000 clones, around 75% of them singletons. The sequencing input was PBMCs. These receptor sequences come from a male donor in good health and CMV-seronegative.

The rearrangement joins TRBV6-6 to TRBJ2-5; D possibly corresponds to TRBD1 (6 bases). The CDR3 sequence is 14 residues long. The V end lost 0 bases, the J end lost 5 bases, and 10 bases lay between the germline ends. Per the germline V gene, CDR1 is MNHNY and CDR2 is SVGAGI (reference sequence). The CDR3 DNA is TGTGCCAGCAGTTACTCTACAGGGCTCGAGACCCAGTACTTC. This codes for CASSYSTGLETQYF.

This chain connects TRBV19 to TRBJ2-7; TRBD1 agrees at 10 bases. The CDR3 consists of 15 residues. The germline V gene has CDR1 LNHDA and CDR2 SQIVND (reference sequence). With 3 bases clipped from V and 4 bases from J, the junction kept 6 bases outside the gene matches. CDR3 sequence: CASSIGTGANYEQYF. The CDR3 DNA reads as TGTGCCAGTAGTATCGGGACAGGGGCGAATTACGAGCAGTACTTC.

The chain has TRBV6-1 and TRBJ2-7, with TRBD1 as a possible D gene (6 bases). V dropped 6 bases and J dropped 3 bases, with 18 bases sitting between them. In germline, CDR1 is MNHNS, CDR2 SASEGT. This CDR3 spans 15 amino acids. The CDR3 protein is CASSRDRLPGYEQYF. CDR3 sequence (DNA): TGTGCCAGCAGCCGAGACAGGCTACCGGGCTACGAGCAGTACTTC.

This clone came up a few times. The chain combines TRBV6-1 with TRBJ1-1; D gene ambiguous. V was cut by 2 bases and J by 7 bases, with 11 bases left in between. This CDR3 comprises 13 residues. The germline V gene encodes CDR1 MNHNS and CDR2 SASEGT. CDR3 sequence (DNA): TGTGCCAGCAGTGAAATGGCCACCCATGAAGCTTTCTTT. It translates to CASSEMATHEAFF.

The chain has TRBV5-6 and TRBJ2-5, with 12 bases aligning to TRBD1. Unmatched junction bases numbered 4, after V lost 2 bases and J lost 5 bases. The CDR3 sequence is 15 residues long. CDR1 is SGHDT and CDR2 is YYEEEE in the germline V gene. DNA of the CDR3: TGTGCCAGCAGCTTTGGGACAGGGGGCTTCGAGACCCAGTACTTC. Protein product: CASSFGTGGFETQYF.

CDR3 sequence reads: CASSPPTGAVETQYF. DNA of the CDR3: TGTGCCAGCAGCCCCCCGACAGGGGCGGTCGAGACCCAGTACTTC. This rearrangement joins TRBV7-9 to TRBJ2-5, with 8 nucleotides matching TRBD1. Germline-derived CDR1 and CDR2 are SEHNR and FQNEAQ (reference sequence). V shed 5 bases and J 5 bases; nucleotides not matched to a gene: 10. The CDR3 is made up of 15 amino acids.

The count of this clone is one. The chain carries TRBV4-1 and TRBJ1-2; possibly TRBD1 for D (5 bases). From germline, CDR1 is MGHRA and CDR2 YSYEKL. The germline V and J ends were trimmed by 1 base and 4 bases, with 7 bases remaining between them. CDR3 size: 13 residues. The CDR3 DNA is TGCGCCAGCAGCCAAGGTCAGGGCTATGGCTACACCTTC. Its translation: CASSQGQGYGYTF.

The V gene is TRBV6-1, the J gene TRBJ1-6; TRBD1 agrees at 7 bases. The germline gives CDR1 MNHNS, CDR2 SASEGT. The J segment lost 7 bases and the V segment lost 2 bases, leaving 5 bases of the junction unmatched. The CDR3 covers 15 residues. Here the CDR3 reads CASSEQGQLNSPLHF. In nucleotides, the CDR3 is TGTGCCAGCAGTGAACAGGGACAGTTGAATTCACCCCTCCACTTT.

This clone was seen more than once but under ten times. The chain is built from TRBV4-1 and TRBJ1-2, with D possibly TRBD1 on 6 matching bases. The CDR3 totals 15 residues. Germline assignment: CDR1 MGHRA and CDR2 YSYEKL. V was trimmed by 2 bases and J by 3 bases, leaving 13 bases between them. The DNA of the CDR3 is TGCGCCAGCAGCCAAATAACAGGGACGGACTATGGCTACACCTTC. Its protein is CASSQITGTDYGYTF.

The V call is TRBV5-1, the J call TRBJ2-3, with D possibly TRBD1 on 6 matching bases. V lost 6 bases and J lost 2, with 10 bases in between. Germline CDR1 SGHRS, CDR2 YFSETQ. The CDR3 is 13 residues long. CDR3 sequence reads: CASKRTDTDTQYF. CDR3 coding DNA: TGCGCCAGCAAAAGGACAGACACAGATACGCAGTATTTT.

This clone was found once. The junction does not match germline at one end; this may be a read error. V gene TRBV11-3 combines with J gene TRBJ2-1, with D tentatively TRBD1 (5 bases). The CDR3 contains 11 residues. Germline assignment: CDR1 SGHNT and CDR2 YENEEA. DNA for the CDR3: TGTGCCAGCAGCTTAGGAGGCATACAGGTCTTC. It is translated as CASSLGGIQVF.

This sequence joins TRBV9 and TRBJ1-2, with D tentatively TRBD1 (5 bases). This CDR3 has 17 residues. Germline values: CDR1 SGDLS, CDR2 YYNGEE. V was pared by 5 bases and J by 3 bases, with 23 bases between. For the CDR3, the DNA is TGTGCCAGCAGTGTAAACCCGGCCGTGGCGGGGCACTATGGCTACACCTTC. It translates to CASSVNPAVAGHYGYTF.

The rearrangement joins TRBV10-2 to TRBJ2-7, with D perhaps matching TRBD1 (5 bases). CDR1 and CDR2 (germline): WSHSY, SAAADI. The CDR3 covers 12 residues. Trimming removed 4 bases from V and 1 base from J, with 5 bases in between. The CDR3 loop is CASSGTSYEQYF. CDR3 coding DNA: TGCGCCAGCAGTGGGACATCCTACGAGCAGTACTTC.

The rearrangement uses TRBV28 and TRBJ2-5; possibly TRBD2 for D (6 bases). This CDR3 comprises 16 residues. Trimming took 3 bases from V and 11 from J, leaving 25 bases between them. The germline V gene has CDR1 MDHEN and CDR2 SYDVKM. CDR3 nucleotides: TGTGCCAGCAGTTTGACGGGCCGTCCTAGCCTTCGGGAGCAGTACTTC. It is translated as CASSLTGRPSLREQYF.

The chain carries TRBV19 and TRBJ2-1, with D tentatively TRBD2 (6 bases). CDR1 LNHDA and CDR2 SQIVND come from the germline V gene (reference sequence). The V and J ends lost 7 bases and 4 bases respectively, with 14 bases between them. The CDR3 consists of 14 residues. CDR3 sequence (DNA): TGTGCCAGTAAGGACGGGAGAGGGTACAATGAGCAGTTCTTC. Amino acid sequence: CASKDGRGYNEQFF.

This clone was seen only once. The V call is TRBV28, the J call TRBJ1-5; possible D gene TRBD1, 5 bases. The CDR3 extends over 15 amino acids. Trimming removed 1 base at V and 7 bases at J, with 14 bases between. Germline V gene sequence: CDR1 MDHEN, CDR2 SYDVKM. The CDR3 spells CASSLLGGGGQPQHF. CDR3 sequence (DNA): TGTGCCAGCAGTTTATTGGGGGGGGGAGGACAGCCCCAGCATTTT.

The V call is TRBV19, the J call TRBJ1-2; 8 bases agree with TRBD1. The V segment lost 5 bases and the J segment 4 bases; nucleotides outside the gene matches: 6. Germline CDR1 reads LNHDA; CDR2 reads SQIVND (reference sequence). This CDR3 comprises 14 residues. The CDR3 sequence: CASSPRGTGYGYTF. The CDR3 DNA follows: TGTGCCAGTAGTCCTAGGGGGACAGGCTATGGCTACACCTTC.